The 5 T cell receptor beta chains given below trace back to one sample, sequenced in a study of identical twins. Each CDR3 protein gets one entry after TCRdb re-called the 5' RACE reads with MiXCR. The profile covers 200,000 to 250,000 distinct CDR3 sequences, with roughly 10% appearing a single time and 9% to 10% taken by the ten largest. The sample consisted of memory T cells sorted from blood. These receptors came from a man aged 50 or older in good health.

The gene calls are TRBV20-1 and TRBJ2-2; 11 nucleotides line up with TRBD2. V shed 6 bases, J shed 1 base, and the junction held 7 bases outside the gene matches. The CDR3 loop spans 16 amino acids. Germline-derived CDR1 and CDR2 are DFQATT and SNEGSKA (reference sequence). CDR3 coding DNA: TGCAGTGCCAGACTAGCGGGACATCTGAACACCGGGGAGCTGTTTTTT. This gives the protein CSARLAGHLNTGELFF.

This clonotype was counted ten times or more. The V and J genes are TRBV10-1 and TRBJ1-1; no clear D. The CDR3 loop spans 12 amino acids. The germline V and J ends were trimmed by 0 bases and 5 bases, with 4 bases remaining between them. Per the germline V gene, CDR1 is WNHNN and CDR2 is SYGVQD (reference sequence). Here the CDR3 reads CASSESGTEAFF. Here the CDR3 DNA reads TGCGCCAGCAGTGAGTCGGGGACTGAAGCTTTCTTT.

The chain is built from TRBV20-1 and TRBJ2-1, with D maybe TRBD2 (6 bases). V shed 1 base and J shed 9 bases, with 10 bases lying between them. This CDR3 is built from 12 residues. The germline gives CDR1 DFQATT, CDR2 SNEGSKA (reference sequence). The CDR3 loop reads CSARGKLAEQFF. As DNA, the CDR3 is TGCAGTGCTAGAGGTAAACTAGCTGAGCAGTTCTTC.

This rearrangement joins TRBV28 to TRBJ2-3; 9 positions agree with TRBD1. J was trimmed by 3 bases and V by 7 bases; bases with no gene match: 20. Germline lookup yields CDR1 MDHEN and CDR2 SYDVKM. The CDR3 totals 19 residues. CDR3 DNA sequence: TGTGCCAGCAAAGCTACAATTAAACAGGGGGCTTATGGTACAGATACGCAGTATTTT. It encodes CASKATIKQGAYGTDTQYF.

The chain couples TRBV4-1 to TRBJ2-4; weak D call: TRBD1 (5 bases). The V end lost 1 base, the J end lost 3 bases, and 16 bases lay between the germline ends. The CDR3 contains 17 residues. Germline CDR1 and CDR2: MGHRA and YSYEKL. CDR3 sequence reads: CASSQVRARQGKNIQYF. The DNA of the CDR3 is TGCGCCAGCAGCCAAGTTCGGGCTCGGCAGGGCAAAAACATTCAGTACTTC.